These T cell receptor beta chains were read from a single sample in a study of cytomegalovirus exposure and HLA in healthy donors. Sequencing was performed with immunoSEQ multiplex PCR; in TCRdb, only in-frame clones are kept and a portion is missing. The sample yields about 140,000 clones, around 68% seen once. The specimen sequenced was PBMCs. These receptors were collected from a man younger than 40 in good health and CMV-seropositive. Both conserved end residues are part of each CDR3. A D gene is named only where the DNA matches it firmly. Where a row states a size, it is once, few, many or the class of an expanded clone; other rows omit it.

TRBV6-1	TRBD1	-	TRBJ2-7	TGTGCCAGCAGCGGGACAGGGGACTCCTACGAGCAGTACTTC	CASSGTGDSYEQYF
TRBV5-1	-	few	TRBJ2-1	TGCGCCAGCAGCTTGGGGCTCACAGGTGTCGATGAGCAGTTCTTC	CASSLGLTGVDEQFF
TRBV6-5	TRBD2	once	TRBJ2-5	TGTGCCAGCAGCTATACTAGCGGGAGGGCAGAAACCCAGTACTTC	CASSYTSGRAETQYF
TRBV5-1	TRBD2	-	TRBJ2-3	TGCGCCAGCAGCTTGGCCGGCGGGAGGAGCACAGATACGCAGTATTTT	CASSLAGGRSTDTQYF
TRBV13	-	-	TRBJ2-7	TGTGCCAGCAGCTACTCCAGTCTAGACGAGCAGTACTTC	CASSYSSLDEQYF
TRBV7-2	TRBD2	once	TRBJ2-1	TGTGCCAGCAGCTCGAGACTAGCGGGGAATGAGCAGTTCTTC	CASSSRLAGNEQFF
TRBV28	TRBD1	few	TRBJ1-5	TGTGCCAGCGCCCGGGACAGGGTGTCCACCTATCAGCCCCAGCATTTT	CASARDRVSTYQPQHF
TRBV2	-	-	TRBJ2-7	TGTGCCAGCAGTGAAAGTCCTACCTACGAGCAGTACTTC	CASSESPTYEQYF
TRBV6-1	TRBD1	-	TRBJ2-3	TGTGCCAGCTCAAAGGGACAGCTCACAGATACGCAGTATTTT	CASSKGQLTDTQYF
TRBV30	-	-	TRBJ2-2	TGTGCCTGGAGTGCCCAGGCCGGGGAGCTGTTTTTT	CAWSAQAGELFF
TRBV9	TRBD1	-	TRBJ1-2	TGTGCCAGCAGCGTAGAAAACTTTCCACAGGGGAACTATGGCTACACCTTC	CASSVENFPQGNYGYTF
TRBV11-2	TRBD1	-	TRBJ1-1	TGTGCCAGCAGCTTACACAGGGGAACTGAAGCTTTCTTT	CASSLHRGTEAFF
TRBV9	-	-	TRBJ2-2	TGTGCCAGCAGTCAATCAGGAGGGGAGCTGTTTTTT	CASSQSGGELFF
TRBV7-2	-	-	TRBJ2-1	TGTGCCAGCAGCTTATCCTGGCGGGCCGACAATGAGCAGTTCTTC	CASSLSWRADNEQFF
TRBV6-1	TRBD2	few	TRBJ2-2	TGTGCCAGCAGTGCTAGCGGGAGCACCGGGGAGCTGTTTTTT	CASSASGSTGELFF
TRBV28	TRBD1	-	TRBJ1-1	TGTGCCAGCAACCCGACAGGGACTGGGAACACTGAAGCTTTCTTT	CASNPTGTGNTEAFF
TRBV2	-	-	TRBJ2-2	TGTGCCAGCAGTAGGAGAGAGGAGAACACCGGGGAGCTGTTTTTT	CASSRREENTGELFF
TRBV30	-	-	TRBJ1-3	TGTGCCTGGAGTGTACGCGGGGGAGTAGTAAACACCATATATTTT	CAWSVRGGVVNTIYF
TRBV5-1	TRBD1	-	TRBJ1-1	TGCGCCAGCAGCTTCGGACAGGGGAACACTGAAGCTTTCTTT	CASSFGQGNTEAFF
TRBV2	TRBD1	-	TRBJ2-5	TGTGCCAGCAGCAGTCAGGGACAGGGACAAGAGACCCAGTACTTC	CASSSQGQGQETQYF
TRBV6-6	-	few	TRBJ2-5	TGTGCCAGCAGTTATGCTTGGAGGTCTGCGCAAGAGACCCAGTACTTC	CASSYAWRSAQETQYF
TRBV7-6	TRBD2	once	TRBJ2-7	TGTGCCAGCACTGAAATAGCGGGAGGAAACTACGAGCAGTACTTC	CASTEIAGGNYEQYF
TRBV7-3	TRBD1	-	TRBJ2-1	TGTGCCAGCAGCCCTGCCGGGACAGGGACCTACAATGAGCAGTTCTTC	CASSPAGTGTYNEQFF
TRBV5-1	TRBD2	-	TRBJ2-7	TGCGCCAGCAGTTGGAGACTAGCGGCCTACGAGCAGTACTTC	CASSWRLAAYEQYF
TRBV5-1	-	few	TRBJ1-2	TGCGCCAGCAGCTTGGGTAGGGGGTATGGCTACACCTTC	CASSLGRGYGYTF
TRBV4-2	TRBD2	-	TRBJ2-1	TGTGCCAGCAGCCAAGCGGGCGGGAGGAACTACAATGAGCAGTTCTTC	CASSQAGGRNYNEQFF
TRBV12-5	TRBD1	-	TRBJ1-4	TGTGCTAGTGGTTTCGGGACAGGGATTAATGAAAAACTGTTTTTT	CASGFGTGINEKLFF